A single sample is the source of the 16 T cell receptor beta chains below, sequenced in a study of read filtering for tumor transcriptome and immune sequencing. From roughly 400 ng of RNA, a library with molecular barcoded alpha/delta and beta/gamma adaptors was made. A single record per CDR3 protein comes from TCRdb applying MiXCR to the reads. The table records fewer than 45,000 distinct CDR3 sequences, under 15% of them present only once. The sample was a population of CD138-negative cells sorted from bone marrow. Receptor source: a donor at least 40 years old with multiple myeloma.

This clonotype has at least ten counts. This chain uses TRBV7-8 with TRBJ2-1; 9 nucleotides align to TRBD2. Trimming cost V 5 bases and J 10 bases; bases outside gene matches: 9. Germline CDR1 and CDR2: SGHVS and FQNEAQ. This CDR3 is 14 amino acids long. The CDR3 DNA sequence: TGTGCCAGCAGCCCAAGGGTAGCGGGAGACGAGCAGTTCTTC. Protein sequence: CASSPRVAGDEQFF.

A note on this clonotype: This likely comes from a read error, as the CDR3 has no conserved phenylalanine or tryptophan at its end. This sequence joins TRBV19 and TRBJ1-4; D is perhaps TRBD1 (6 bases). The CDR3 has 16 amino acids. The germline V gene has CDR1 LNHDA and CDR2 SQIVND (reference sequence). The V gene lost 6 bases and the J gene lost 0 bases, with 14 bases spanning the gap. The CDR3 spells CASRDLRGATNEKLFL. Written as DNA, the CDR3 is TGTGCCAGTAGAGACCTTAGGGGGGCAACTAATGAAAAACTGTTTCTT.

This clonotype was seen repeatedly, ten times or more. This chain connects TRBV5-1 to TRBJ1-1; 7 bases are shared with TRBD1. Trimming removed 3 bases from V and 1 base from J; junction bases left unmatched: 6. The CDR3 sequence is 15 residues long. Germline CDR1 SGHRS, CDR2 YFSETQ. As DNA, the CDR3 is TGCGCCAGCAGCTGGAGCCGGGACAGGAACACTGAAGCTTTCTTT. Residues: CASSWSRDRNTEAFF.

This clonotype has a count of ten or more. The chain couples TRBV28 to TRBJ1-5, with a possible D match to TRBD1 (5 bases). The CDR3 length is 13 residues. Trimming cost V 6 bases and J 4 bases, with 10 bases left between them. The germline V gene encodes CDR1 MDHEN and CDR2 SYDVKM. DNA for the CDR3: TGTGCCAGCAGGTTACCAGGGAATCAGCCCCAGCATTTT. Its translation is CASRLPGNQPQHF.

This clonotype was counted many times. The V call is TRBV7-3, the J call TRBJ2-1; D is ambiguous. Trimming took 2 bases from V and 5 from J, leaving 4 bases between them. The CDR3 spans 12 residues. Germline CDR1 and CDR2: SGHTA and FQGTGA. The CDR3 DNA reads as TGTGCCAGCAGCTTAGACCACAATGAGCAGTTCTTC. This sequence encodes CASSLDHNEQFF.

This clonotype has ten or more counts. The rearrangement joins TRBV20-1 to TRBJ2-7, with D unclear. This CDR3 region has 12 residues. Between the trimmed V and J ends, which lost 0 bases and 4 bases, there was a span of 7 bases. Germline V gives CDR1 DFQATT, CDR2 SNEGSKA (reference sequence). The CDR3 loop reads CSARDVGYEQYF. CDR3 bases: TGCAGTGCTAGAGATGTTGGTTACGAGCAGTACTTC.

As for this clonotype: A much larger clone differs by one base, so this may be a read error. The V call is TRBV6-5, the J call TRBJ2-3, with a tentative D call TRBD2 (6 bases). The CDR3 is made up of 13 amino acids. CDR1 and CDR2 from the germline V gene are MNHEY and SVGAGI. V was shortened by 6 bases and J by 8 bases, with 15 bases between the two germline ends. The CDR3 region is CASSQDGGGTQYF. CDR3 DNA: TGTGCCAGCAGCCAGGACGGGGGAGGTACGCAGTATTTT.

This clonotype was observed many times. The chain combines TRBV7-3 with TRBJ1-1; D unresolved. The germline V gene has CDR1 SGHTA and CDR2 FQGTGA. This CDR3 region has 16 residues. The V end was cut by 8 bases, the J end by 1 base, with 20 bases between. The DNA for the CDR3 is TGTGCCAGCTCCCCGATGGGAGGAGTGCCGAACACTGAAGCTTTCTTT. The encoded protein is CASSPMGGVPNTEAFF.

This clonotype appeared many times. The chain uses TRBV7-8 and TRBJ2-3; 10 bases match TRBD2. Germline V gene lookup returns CDR1 SGHVS and CDR2 FQNEAQ. The CDR3 extends over 18 amino acids. The J segment lost 4 bases and the V segment lost 2 bases, leaving 12 bases of the junction unmatched. CDR3 DNA: TGTGCCAGCAGCTTAATGCAAGCGGGAGGGCCTATTTCAGATACGCAGTATTTT. The encoded protein is CASSLMQAGGPISDTQYF.

In this sample, this clonotype turned up many times. The rearrangement joins TRBV7-8 to TRBJ2-1, with D unresolved. Germline CDR1 SGHVS, CDR2 FQNEAQ. Trimming cost V 6 bases and J 10 bases, with 10 bases left between them. The CDR3 contains 11 residues. The CDR3 coding sequence is TGTGCCAGCAGGAACCTTGTAGAGCAGTTCTTC. This encodes CASRNLVEQFF. Supplemented by reference TRBV7-8 and TRBJ2-1, the full variable domain reads GAGVSQSPRYKVAKRGQDVALRCDPISGHVSLFWYQQALGQGPEFLTYFQNEAQLDKSGLPSDRFFAERPEGSVSTLKIQRTQQEDSAVYLCASRNLVEQFFGPGTRLTVL.

The chain is built from TRBV28 and TRBJ2-7; D possibly corresponds to TRBD2 (6 bases). The CDR3 is 15 residues long. Trimming removed 3 bases at V and 3 bases at J, with 15 bases between. Germline CDR1 MDHEN, CDR2 SYDVKM. The CDR3 coding sequence is TGTGCCAGCAGTTTTCCCCGGGGAGGCCACTACGAGCAGTACTTC. Residues: CASSFPRGGHYEQYF.

This clonotype was counted at least ten times. This rearrangement joins TRBV10-3 to TRBJ2-7; D is unresolved. V lost 2 bases, J lost 1 base, and 6 bases lay in between. The CDR3 contains 13 residues. The germline V gene encodes CDR1 ENHRY and CDR2 SYGVKD. The CDR3 DNA follows: TGTGCCATCAGTGAGCTACAGTCCTACGAGCAGTACTTC. Translation gives CAISELQSYEQYF.

This clonotype appeared a few times. This may come from a read error, since a much larger clone is one base off. V gene TRBV29-1 combines with J gene TRBJ2-1, with 7 bases lining up with TRBD1. This CDR3 has 13 residues. Per germline, CDR1 SQVTM and CDR2 ANQGSEA. V was clipped by 7 bases and J by 9 bases; unmatched bases: 12. The CDR3 region has the DNA TGCAGCGCGCTCAGGGGGTTGAGGGGTGAGCAGTTCTTC. Encoded protein: CSALRGLRGEQFF.

This clonotype showed up many times. The V and J genes are TRBV28 and TRBJ2-3; D call uncertain. Germline CDR1 is MDHEN and CDR2 is SYDVKM. This CDR3 is built from 14 residues. Trimming removed 4 bases at V and 4 bases at J, with 12 bases between. The CDR3 DNA reads TGTGCCAGCAGTTATCTCCCTGGGCCAGATACGCAGTATTTT. It is translated as CASSYLPGPDTQYF.

Many counts were recorded for this clonotype. V and J are TRBV6-4 and TRBJ2-4; TRBD2 agrees at 14 bases. The germline V gene encodes CDR1 MRHNA and CDR2 SNTAGT. V gave up 6 bases and J gave up 6 bases; unmatched junction bases: 4. The CDR3 runs to 15 residues. CDR3 in amino acids: CASSRLAGGANIQYF. CDR3 nucleotides: TGTGCCAGCAGCCGACTAGCGGGAGGGGCAAACATTCAGTACTTC.

CDR3 region: CSAYRGTEANEQFF. The CDR3 DNA sequence: TGCAGTGCCTACCGGGGGACAGAGGCCAATGAGCAGTTCTTC. The rearrangement joins TRBV20-1 to TRBJ2-1; D is perhaps TRBD1 (7 bases). V lost 6 bases, J lost 6 bases, and 18 bases lay in between. This CDR3 spans 14 amino acids. Germline CDR1 reads DFQATT; CDR2 reads SNEGSKA (reference sequence).